Shown below are 28 T cell receptor beta chains from a single sample sequenced in a study of regulatory T cells in long-lasting Graves disease. Time point defined: newly diagnosed GD, antithyroid drugs for less than 3 months. After RNA was extracted from PBMCs, the TCR library was made from it. According to the study, TCR beta libraries were built with iRepertoire HTBI primers and CDR3-region Arm-PCR. Each CDR3 protein gets one entry after TCRdb re-called the multiplex PCR reads with MiXCR. Of under 300,000 distinct CDR3 sequences in the sample, around 20% were seen once. The specimen was peripheral blood mononuclear cells (PBMCs), collected at new diagnosis, from a patient treated with antithyroid drugs. These receptors came from a female donor with Graves disease.

The V and J genes are TRBV6-1 and TRBJ1-4, with D possibly being TRBD1 (5 bases). Per the germline V gene, CDR1 is MNHNS and CDR2 is SASEGT. The CDR3 runs 14 residues. V lost 10 bases and J lost 3, with 15 bases in between. The CDR3 reads CATRKDTANEKLFF. CDR3 sequence (DNA): TGTGCCACAAGGAAGGACACGGCTAATGAAAAACTGTTTTTT.

In this sample, this clonotype turned up a few times. This chain uses TRBV20-1 with TRBJ1-5, with D maybe TRBD1 (6 bases). The ends were cut back, 5 bases at V and 4 bases at J, with 15 bases in the middle. This CDR3 is 14 amino acids long. Germline CDR1 reads DFQATT; CDR2 reads SNEGSKA (reference sequence). This CDR3 is CSARFRTENQPQHF. The CDR3 region has the DNA TGCAGTGCTCGCTTCCGGACAGAAAATCAGCCCCAGCATTTT.

This clonotype was counted ten times or more. The gene calls are TRBV7-2 and TRBJ1-1; possible D gene TRBD1, 5 bases. The V gene lost 0 bases and the J gene lost 3 bases, with 14 bases spanning the gap. CDR3 length equals 16 residues. CDR1 and CDR2 from the germline V gene are SGHTA and FQGNSA. As DNA, the CDR3 is TGTGCCAGCAGCTTAGCGATGACAGCTTCGCACACTGAAGCTTTCTTT. As protein: CASSLAMTASHTEAFF. The full variable domain, in which reference TRBV7-2 and TRBJ1-1 provide the parts outside the CDR3, is GAGVSQSPSNKVTEKGKDVELRCDPISGHTALYWYRQSLGQGLEFLIYFQGNSAPDKSGLPSDRFSAERTGGSVSTLTIQRTQQEDSAVYLCASSLAMTASHTEAFFGQGTRLTVV.

This clonotype showed up many times. V is TRBV9 and J is TRBJ2-2, with 8 bases identical to TRBD2. Germline loops: CDR1 SGDLS, CDR2 YYNGEE. The trim removed 3 bases at V and 3 bases at J, leaving 7 bases unmatched. This CDR3 comprises 16 residues. CDR3 amino acids: CASSGTSGDYTGELFF. The CDR3 DNA follows: TGTGCCAGCAGCGGAACTAGCGGTGACTACACCGGGGAGCTGTTTTTT.

In this sample, this clonotype turned up many times. The chain recombines TRBV5-1 with TRBJ1-1; the match to TRBD1 covers 7 bases. The junction had 10 bases not matched to a gene; V was cut back by 4 bases and J by 1 base. The CDR3 consists of 16 residues. Germline V gives CDR1 SGHRS, CDR2 YFSETQ. The CDR3 region is CASSRGNRGPNTEAFF. In nucleotides, the CDR3 is TGCGCCAGCAGCCGGGGGAACAGGGGACCGAACACTGAAGCTTTCTTT.

In this sample, this clonotype turned up many times. The chain uses TRBV12-3 or TRBV12-4 and TRBJ2-7; no clear D. Trimming removed 2 bases at V and 3 bases at J, with 5 bases between. This CDR3 region has 12 residues. CDR3 in amino acids: CASSLPGYEQYF. CDR3 in DNA: TGTGCCAGCAGTTTACCGGGCTACGAGCAGTACTTC.

This clonotype was recorded many times. This chain uses TRBV6-5 with TRBJ1-1; D is possibly TRBD1 (5 bases). V was trimmed by 3 bases and J by 2 bases, leaving 7 bases between them. This CDR3 is 13 amino acids long. Germline V CDR1 and CDR2: MNHEY, SVGAGI. CDR3: CASSYTGNTEAFF. CDR3 nucleotides: TGTGCCAGCAGTTATACAGGAAACACTGAAGCTTTCTTT.

In its sample, this clonotype was seen many times. The chain employs TRBV28 and TRBJ2-3; D unresolved. Trimming left V 6 bases short and J 0 bases short, with 7 bases between. The CDR3 has 13 residues. Germline lookup yields CDR1 MDHEN and CDR2 SYDVKM. As DNA, the CDR3 is TGTGCCAGCAGGGATTCTAGCACAGATACGCAGTATTTT. This codes for CASRDSSTDTQYF.

The sample holds many counts of this clonotype. The chain uses TRBV6-1 and TRBJ1-2; D not certain. The germline gives CDR1 MNHNS, CDR2 SASEGT. The ends were cut back, 6 bases at V and 0 bases at J, with 11 bases in the middle. This CDR3 comprises 14 residues. The CDR3 spells CASRNLKANYGYTF. The CDR3 nucleotides are TGTGCCAGCAGGAACCTTAAGGCTAACTATGGCTACACCTTC.

Note on this clonotype: One base away lies a much larger clone, so this may be a sequencing read error. The CDR3 carries no conserved terminal phenylalanine or tryptophan, so it likely arises from a read error. The V call is TRBV7-2, the J call TRBJ1-2; D possibly corresponds to TRBD1 (6 bases). V was clipped by 5 bases and J by 6 bases, with 13 bases between them. The germline gives CDR1 SGHTA, CDR2 FQGNSA. The CDR3 is 13 residues long. As DNA, the CDR3 is TGTGCCAGCAGCGTCGGACAGAGAGATGGCTACACCCTC. Encoded protein: CASSVGQRDGYTL.

As for this clonotype: A much larger clone lies a single base off, so this may be a read error. This rearrangement joins TRBV7-2 to TRBJ1-1; no clear D gene. Germline V gives CDR1 SGHTA, CDR2 FQGNSA. The length of the CDR3 is 14 residues. The ends were cut back, 6 bases at V and 0 bases at J, with 11 bases in the middle. CDR3 DNA: TGTGCCAGCAGTTGCCCCGCCATGAACACTGAAGCTTTCTTT. It codes for CASSCPAMNTEAFF.

This clonotype appeared many times. The chain combines TRBV7-9 with TRBJ1-3; no clear D gene. CDR3 length: 17 amino acids. CDR1 SEHNR and CDR2 FQNEAQ come from the germline V gene (reference sequence). Trimming cost V 0 bases and J 0 bases, with 12 bases left between them. The CDR3 region is CASSLADPGYSGNTIYF. In nucleotides, the CDR3 is TGTGCCAGCAGCTTAGCGGACCCAGGATACTCTGGAAACACCATATATTTT.

This clonotype was seen at least ten times. This sequence joins TRBV7-2 and TRBJ2-3; D is uncertain. CDR1 and CDR2 (germline): SGHTA, FQGNSA. There are 14 residues in the CDR3. V lost 0 bases to trimming and J lost 0 bases, with 4 bases between them. In DNA, the CDR3 is TGTGCCAGCAGCTTAGCGATTAGCACAGATACGCAGTATTTT. This sequence encodes CASSLAISTDTQYF. Looking up the rest from reference TRBV7-2 and TRBJ2-3 gives the full variable domain: GAGVSQSPSNKVTEKGKDVELRCDPISGHTALYWYRQSLGQGLEFLIYFQGNSAPDKSGLPSDRFSAERTGGSVSTLTIQRTQQEDSAVYLCASSLAISTDTQYFGPGTRLTVL.

V and J are TRBV20-1 and TRBJ1-5, with 7 bases that match TRBD1. Germline V gives CDR1 DFQATT, CDR2 SNEGSKA (reference sequence). The J segment lost 0 bases and the V segment lost 3 bases, leaving 8 bases of the junction unmatched. This CDR3 contains 16 residues. Written as DNA, the CDR3 is TGCAGTGCTAGGGAACCGGGACAGACTAGCAATCAGCCCCAGCATTTT. Translation: CSAREPGQTSNQPQHF.

This clonotype was seen many times. V usage is TRBV6-2 or TRBV6-3 and J usage is TRBJ1-5; tentative D call: TRBD1 (6 bases). The length of the CDR3 is 15 residues. V was shortened by 0 bases and J by 4 bases, with 10 bases between the two germline ends. Germline V gene sequence: CDR1 MNHEY, CDR2 SVGEGT. The CDR3 region is CASSYSFRGNQPQHF. CDR3 nucleotide sequence: TGTGCCAGCAGTTACTCTTTCAGGGGTAATCAGCCCCAGCATTTT.

V gene TRBV19 combines with J gene TRBJ1-6; 11 nucleotides match TRBD1. The CDR3 consists of 16 residues. Germline CDR1 reads LNHDA; CDR2 reads SQIVND (reference sequence). V lost 4 bases to trimming and J lost 8 bases; unmatched junction nucleotides: 7. The CDR3 spells CASSRPDRGQHSPLHF. For the CDR3, the DNA is TGTGCCAGTAGTAGACCGGACAGGGGGCAACATTCACCCCTCCACTTT.

This clonotype was seen ten or more times. The V gene is TRBV24-1, the J gene TRBJ2-5; D ambiguous. The CDR3 runs to 14 residues. Germline CDR1 reads KGHDR; CDR2 reads SFDVKD. Between the trimmed V and J ends, which lost 1 base and 5 bases, there was a span of 10 bases. This CDR3 is CATSDFGVWETQYF. CDR3 sequence (DNA): TGTGCCACCAGTGATTTTGGGGTTTGGGAGACCCAGTACTTC.

This clonotype has a count of ten or more. This chain uses TRBV6-2 or TRBV6-3 with TRBJ2-3, with unresolved D. Trimming shortened V by 1 base and J by 3 bases, and 11 bases separated the two germline ends. This CDR3 is 15 amino acids long. Germline CDR1 and CDR2: MNHEY and SVGEGT. CDR3 coding DNA: TGTGCCAGCAGTTACTTGGCACCCAGAACAGATACGCAGTATTTT. Its translation: CASSYLAPRTDTQYF.

This clonotype was picked up many times. The chain is built from TRBV7-2 and TRBJ1-4; D perhaps matches TRBD1 (5 bases). Trimming pared 2 bases from V and 5 bases from J, leaving 12 bases between. The CDR3 sequence is 15 residues long. The V gene's germline CDR1 is SGHTA and CDR2 FQGNSA. This CDR3 is CASSLLGRGNEKLFF. The CDR3 DNA is TGTGCCAGCAGCTTATTGGGGCGAGGCAATGAAAAACTGTTTTTT.

The chain is built from TRBV6-1 and TRBJ2-2; 7 bases map to TRBD2. The CDR3 contains 15 residues. Germline loops: CDR1 MNHNS, CDR2 SASEGT. The J segment lost 7 bases and the V segment lost 8 bases, leaving 13 bases of the junction unmatched. CDR3 DNA: TGTGCCAGCGGACCCGGGACTGGGACTAACGGGGAGCTGTTTTTT. This encodes CASGPGTGTNGELFF.

The V and J genes are TRBV7-2 and TRBJ2-1; 10 bases fit TRBD2. CDR3 size: 14 residues. The ends lost 3 bases at V and 5 bases at J; junction bases unmatched: 1. CDR1 is SGHTA, CDR2 FQGNSA, per germline. The CDR3 reads CASSFSGRDNEQFF. In DNA form, the CDR3 reads TGTGCCAGCAGCTTCAGCGGGAGGGACAATGAGCAGTTCTTC.

In this sample, this clonotype turned up a few times. The V and J genes are TRBV6-2 or TRBV6-3 and TRBJ2-2; possibly TRBD1 for D (6 bases). The length of the CDR3 is 13 residues. Between the trimmed V and J ends, which lost 11 bases and 0 bases, there was a span of 10 bases. The germline V gene has CDR1 MNHEY and CDR2 SVGEGT. The CDR3 reads CAGGEANTGELFF. CDR3 sequence (DNA): TGTGCCGGGGGCGAGGCGAACACCGGGGAGCTGTTTTTT.

This clonotype turned up a few times. CDR3 DNA sequence: TGTGCCAGCAGTTCGACCCAACTCCTTAATGAGCAGTTCTTC. Protein product: CASSSTQLLNEQFF. The chain carries TRBV7-9 and TRBJ2-1; the D is unclear. Per the germline V gene, CDR1 is SEHNR and CDR2 is FQNEAQ (reference sequence). Trimming cost V 6 bases and J 7 bases, with 16 bases left between them. The CDR3 extends over 14 amino acids.

This clonotype was counted ten times or more. For the CDR3, the DNA is TGTGCCAGCAGCTTAGTAGGGCTAGCGGGAAGGGAGACCCAGTACTTC. Translated: CASSLVGLAGRETQYF. The chain has TRBV7-8 and TRBJ2-5; 9 nucleotides line up with TRBD2. J gave up 5 bases and V 1 base, and 8 bases lay outside the gene matches. Per the germline V gene, CDR1 is SGHVS and CDR2 is FQNEAQ. This CDR3 spans 16 amino acids. The full variable domain, with the rest looked up from reference TRBV7-8 and TRBJ2-5, is GAGVSQSPRYKVAKRGQDVALRCDPISGHVSLFWYQQALGQGPEFLTYFQNEAQLDKSGLPSDRFFAERPEGSVSTLKIQRTQQEDSAVYLCASSLVGLAGRETQYFGPGTRLLVL.

At least ten counts were recorded for this clonotype. The chain carries TRBV7-2 and TRBJ1-1; a possible D gene is TRBD1 (5 bases). The CDR3 length is 15 residues. Germline values: CDR1 SGHTA, CDR2 FQGNSA. The ends were cut back, 2 bases at V and 0 bases at J, with 10 bases in the middle. The CDR3: CASSLSGPMNTEAFF. In DNA, the CDR3 is TGTGCCAGCAGCTTATCAGGGCCTATGAACACTGAAGCTTTCTTT. Full variable domain (missing parts from reference TRBV7-2 and TRBJ1-1): GAGVSQSPSNKVTEKGKDVELRCDPISGHTALYWYRQSLGQGLEFLIYFQGNSAPDKSGLPSDRFSAERTGGSVSTLTIQRTQQEDSAVYLCASSLSGPMNTEAFFGQGTRLTVV.

The table lists this clonotype with a count of one. The gene calls are TRBV11-2 and TRBJ2-3, with 11 positions matching TRBD1. From germline, CDR1 is SGHAT and CDR2 FQNNGV. The CDR3 has 17 residues. V shed 5 bases, J shed 5 bases, and the junction held 12 bases outside the gene matches. This CDR3 is CASSRGTGGWSGDTQYF. CDR3 bases: TGTGCCAGCAGCCGCGGGACAGGGGGTTGGTCCGGAGATACGCAGTATTTT.

The rearrangement links TRBV7-2 to TRBJ2-7; TRBD1 or TRBD2 may be the D gene (6 bases each). TRBJ2-5 matches the DNA end more closely, so the J call is doubtful. The CDR3 has 17 amino acids. Germline CDR1 SGHTA, CDR2 FQGNSA. Here the CDR3 DNA reads TGTGCCAGCAGCCGTTATATCTCGGGGGCGAGGTCAGAGACCCAGTACTTC. Amino acid sequence: CASSRYISGARSETQYF.

This clonotype was counted ten times or more. The chain employs TRBV3-1 and TRBJ2-4; the D gene is possibly TRBD2 (5 bases). Trimming removed 1 base at V and 0 bases at J, with 13 bases between. Germline V gene lookup returns CDR1 LGHDT and CDR2 YNNKEL (reference sequence). CDR3 size: 17 residues. The CDR3 coding sequence is TGTGCCAGCAGCCAAGGTACCGGGATCCTAGCCAAAAACATTCAGTACTTC. This codes for CASSQGTGILAKNIQYF.